One sample yielded the 17 T cell receptor beta chains listed below, sequenced in a study of blood T cell repertoires in COVID-19. The table came from immunoSEQ multiplex PCR; TCRdb's copy has only in-frame clones and leaves some out. The profile shows 210,000 or so clones, over 75% of them singletons. Sequencing input: peripheral blood. The receptors were sampled from a woman older than 75 with active or convalescent COVID-19.

The chain uses TRBV6-4 and TRBJ1-6, with 7 bases lining up with TRBD1. CDR3 length: 15 residues. The trim removed 8 bases at V and 7 bases at J, leaving 11 bases unmatched. Germline-derived CDR1 and CDR2 are MRHNA and SNTAGT. The CDR3 sequence: CASSDRDSRNSPLHF. CDR3 sequence (DNA): TGTGCCAGCTCAGACCGGGACAGCAGAAATTCACCCCTCCACTTT.

The chain employs TRBV12-3 or TRBV12-4 and TRBJ2-7; 8 nucleotides line up with TRBD2. V was pared by 6 bases and J by 4 bases, with 5 bases of the junction left unmatched. The CDR3 contains 13 residues. CDR3 nucleotides: TGTGCCAGCAGAAGGAGCGGGGGTTACGAGCAGTACTTC. Translation: CASRRSGGYEQYF.

The gene calls are TRBV29-1 and TRBJ1-1, with D possibly TRBD1 on 5 matching bases. This CDR3 spans 13 amino acids. V lost 3 bases, J lost 4 bases, and 12 bases lay in between. The germline gives CDR1 SQVTM, CDR2 ANQGSEA. In nucleotides, the CDR3 is TGCAGCGTTGAGGTCCAGGGTGGCACTGAAGCTTTCTTT. It yields the protein CSVEVQGGTEAFF.

The chain joins TRBV5-1 to TRBJ2-7, with 9 bases aligning to TRBD1. Trimming cost V 0 bases and J 2 bases; bases outside gene matches: 12. CDR1 and CDR2 from the germline V gene are SGHRS and YFSETQ. There are 18 residues in the CDR3. Written as DNA, the CDR3 is TGCGCCAGCAGCTTGGGTGTGTTGGGACAGGGTATGCCCTACGAGCAGTACTTC. Amino acid sequence: CASSLGVLGQGMPYEQYF.

The chain is built from TRBV5-4 and TRBJ1-4, with TRBD1 identical over 8 bases. Germline values: CDR1 SGHNT, CDR2 YYREEE (reference sequence). J lost 12 bases, V lost 5 bases, and 15 bases had no gene match. This CDR3 region has 15 residues. As DNA, the CDR3 is TGTGCCAGCAGTCCCCTCGGACAGGGTGGGGAGGAACTGTTTTTT. This encodes CASSPLGQGGEELFF.

This clone came up once. The J gene is TRBJ1-2, the V gene TRBV5-1, with 8 bases lining up with TRBD1. V trimming: 0 bases; J trimming: 8 bases; junction bases outside the gene matches: 3. The CDR3 runs 13 residues. CDR1 and CDR2 from the germline V gene are SGHRS and YFSETQ. The chain's CDR3 is CASSLAGGDGYTF. In DNA form, the CDR3 reads TGCGCCAGCAGCTTGGCAGGGGGCGACGGCTACACCTTC.

The chain couples TRBV5-1 to TRBJ1-1, with a tentative D call TRBD1 (5 bases). Germline V gives CDR1 SGHRS, CDR2 YFSETQ. The CDR3 has 15 residues. V lost 4 bases and J 0 bases, leaving 13 bases between the germline ends. The CDR3 nucleotides are TGCGCCAGCAGCGGGGCCGGTACAGTGAACACTGAAGCTTTCTTT. It encodes CASSGAGTVNTEAFF.

This clone was seen a handful of times. V and J are TRBV4-3 and TRBJ1-6; no firm D call. Per the germline V gene, CDR1 is LGHNA and CDR2 is YSLEER. V was shortened by 1 base and J by 6 bases, with 10 bases between the two germline ends. CDR3 length: 15 residues. Written as DNA, the CDR3 is TGCGCCAGCAGCCAAGCCTATAGTGGTAATTCACCCCTCCACTTT. Amino acids: CASSQAYSGNSPLHF.

V usage is TRBV7-2 and J usage is TRBJ2-7; 9 positions agree with TRBD1. The CDR3 is 15 residues long. J lost 6 bases, V lost 5 bases, and 11 bases had no gene match. The germline CDR1 and CDR2 sequences are SGHTA and FQGNSA. The CDR3 DNA reads as TGTGCCAGCAGCGACCGGGACAGGGTTGTTAGCGAGCAGTACTTC. Translation gives CASSDRDRVVSEQYF.

This clone was seen ten or more times. The V gene is TRBV12-3 or TRBV12-4, the J gene TRBJ2-2, with a weak D call TRBD2 (5 bases). CDR3 length equals 13 residues. V gave up 3 bases and J gave up 6 bases, with 8 bases separating them. In DNA, the CDR3 is TGTGCCAGCAGTTTTGGGGAGTCCGGGGAGCTGTTTTTT. It is translated as CASSFGESGELFF.

The chain links TRBV3-1 (or the pseudogene TRBV3-2) to TRBJ2-1, with TRBD2 matching over 9 bases. The V gene end was trimmed by 6 bases and the J gene end by 3 bases; junction bases not matched to a gene: 6. The length of the CDR3 is 15 residues. In germline, CDR1 is LGHDT, CDR2 YNNKEL (reference sequence). The CDR3 DNA follows: TGTGCCAGCAGGGGTAGCGGGGGTGTCTACAATGAGCAGTTCTTC. It translates to CASRGSGGVYNEQFF.

This chain joins TRBV20-1 and TRBJ1-5; D perhaps matches TRBD1 (5 bases). The CDR3 is made up of 14 amino acids. Germline V CDR1 and CDR2: DFQATT, SNEGSKA (reference sequence). Trimming shortened V by 3 bases and J by 5 bases, and 14 bases separated the two germline ends. The CDR3: CSASSQLGHQPQHF. In DNA form, the CDR3 reads TGCAGTGCTAGTTCCCAGCTGGGGCATCAGCCCCAGCATTTT.

CDR3 region: CASSLVGSGGSSTGELFF. DNA for the CDR3: TGTGCCAGCAGCTTGGTCGGTAGCGGGGGGTCCTCCACCGGGGAGCTGTTTTTT. The chain uses TRBV5-4 and TRBJ2-2; the match to TRBD2 covers 10 bases. Germline V gene data show CDR1 as SGHNT and CDR2 as YYREEE (reference sequence). V lost 0 bases and J lost 4; bases outside the gene matches: 9. This CDR3 contains 18 residues.

The chain joins TRBV9 to TRBJ1-5; a weak D match, TRBD1 (5 bases). V was clipped by 0 bases and J by 7 bases, with 14 bases between them. This CDR3 is 15 amino acids long. Per germline, CDR1 SGDLS and CDR2 YYNGEE. In DNA, the CDR3 is TGTGCCAGCAGCGTAGATTCGACCGGGGGACAGCCCCAGCATTTT. Protein sequence: CASSVDSTGGQPQHF.

The V call is TRBV5-1, the J call TRBJ2-3; 8 bases map to TRBD1. CDR3 length equals 14 residues. Per germline, CDR1 SGHRS and CDR2 YFSETQ. The trim removed 5 bases at V and 1 base at J, leaving 3 bases unmatched. CDR3 DNA: TGCGCCAGCAGGGCGGGACAGGGCACAGATACGCAGTATTTT. Protein sequence: CASRAGQGTDTQYF.

This clone has only one observation. The rearrangement uses TRBV3-1 (or the pseudogene TRBV3-2) and TRBJ2-6, with 10 bases that match TRBD1. After removal of 4 bases from V and 0 bases from J, the junction contained 0 bases not matched to a gene. The CDR3 totals 16 residues. From germline, CDR1 is LGHDT and CDR2 YNNKEL (reference sequence). This CDR3 is CASSRTGGSGANVLTF. The CDR3 coding sequence is TGTGCCAGCAGCCGGACAGGGGGCTCTGGGGCCAACGTCCTGACTTTC.

The gene calls are TRBV12-3 or TRBV12-4 and TRBJ1-1; D is ambiguous. The V gene lost 2 bases and the J gene lost 6 bases, with 7 bases spanning the gap. The length of the CDR3 is 12 residues. The DNA for the CDR3 is TGTGCCAGCAGTTTATATACAGCTGAAGCTTTCTTT. Encoded protein: CASSLYTAEAFF.